The sample holds a few counts of the clone carrying this T cell receptor (beta chain). Antigen specificity is unknown. This sample is drawn from a study of T cell repertoires in cytomegalovirus infection. The CDR3 spans 16 residues. Germline V lookup: CDR1 SEHNR, CDR2 FQNEAQ (reference sequence). Trimming removed 3 bases at V and 0 bases at J, with 12 bases between. General observations from the study: Of the TCR beta families, the public ones yielded a cumulative frequency that identified carriers of CMV plus the relevant HLA.

MiXCR was run by TCRdb on the reads, yielding one entry per CDR3 protein. The sample includes 200,000 to 300,000 distinct CDR3 sequences, roughly 15% seen only once; the top ten take around 9.5%. This TCR derives from a human donor in good health (CMV status not recorded). Some clones in this sample may be carry-over from other donors' samples. The chain joins TRBV7-9 to TRBJ1-3; a weak D match, TRBD1 (5 bases). Sequencing was carried out using PBMCs. CDR3 amino acids: CASSFSSGTSGNTIYF. The CDR3 region has the DNA TGTGCCAGCAGCTTTAGTTCGGGGACCTCTGGAAACACCATATATTTT.